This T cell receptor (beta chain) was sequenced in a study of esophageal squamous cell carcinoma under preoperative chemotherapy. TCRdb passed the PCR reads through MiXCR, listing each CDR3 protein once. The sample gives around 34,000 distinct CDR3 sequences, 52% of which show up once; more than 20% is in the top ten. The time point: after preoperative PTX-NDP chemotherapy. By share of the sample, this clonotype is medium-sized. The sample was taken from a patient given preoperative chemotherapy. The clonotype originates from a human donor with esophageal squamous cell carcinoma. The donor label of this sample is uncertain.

The CDR3 region is CASSPGQDTDTQYF. CDR3 nucleotides: TGTGCCAGCAGTCCGGGACAGGACACAGATACGCAGTATTTT. This chain connects TRBV6-2 or TRBV6-3 to TRBJ2-3; 8 bases match TRBD1. Germline V CDR1 and CDR2: MNHEY, SVGEGT. The CDR3 consists of 14 residues. V shed 5 bases and J 2 bases; nucleotides not matched to a gene: 3.